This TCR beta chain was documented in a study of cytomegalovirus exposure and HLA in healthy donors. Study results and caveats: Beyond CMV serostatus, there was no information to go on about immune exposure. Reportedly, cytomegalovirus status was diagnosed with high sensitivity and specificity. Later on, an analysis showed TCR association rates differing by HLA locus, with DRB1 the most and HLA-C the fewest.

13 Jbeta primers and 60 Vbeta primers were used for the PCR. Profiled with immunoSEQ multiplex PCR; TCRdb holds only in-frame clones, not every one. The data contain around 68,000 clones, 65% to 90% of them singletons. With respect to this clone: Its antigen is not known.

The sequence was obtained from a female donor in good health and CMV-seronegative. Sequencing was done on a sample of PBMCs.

The DNA for the CDR3 is TGTGCCAGCAGCGTGGACCGCGGGGGAGTCGGTTACAATGAGCAGTTCTTC. Translation gives CASSVDRGGVGYNEQFF. The rearrangement joins TRBV9 to TRBJ2-1, with TRBD2 matching 7 bases. The germline V gene encodes CDR1 SGDLS and CDR2 YYNGEE. J gave up 4 bases and V 2 bases, and 12 bases lay outside the gene matches. The CDR3 runs 17 residues.